Given below is one T cell receptor (beta chain) in context. Antigen unknown. The CDR3 does not close with the conserved phenylalanine or tryptophan, likely indicating a read error. This sample was taken from a study of cytomegalovirus exposure and HLA in healthy donors. Whole-study results and caveats: The authors assumed roughly uniform sequencing depth across donors for presence/absence analyses. The listing of 150 to 200 TCR beta chains classed them as cytomegalovirus-associated. The productive fraction for most TCR beta V segments was about 87% or about 30% in an earlier analysis. Under in vitro conditions, three CMV-associated chains were confirmed as specific for CMV antigens.

CDR1 is SGDLS, CDR2 YYNGEE, per germline. The CDR3 loop spans 15 amino acids. Trimming stripped 0 bases from V and 0 bases from J, with 9 bases between. PCR was performed using 60 Vbeta and 13 Jbeta primers. Profiling relied on immunoSEQ multiplex PCR, and the TCRdb table lists in-frame clones only, not all of them. This sample yields 110,000 to 150,000 clones, of which roughly 77% are seen a single time; 3% to 3.5% belongs to the top ten. This TCR came from a middle-aged man in good health and CMV-seronegative. The chain is built from TRBV9 and TRBJ1-2; D gene ambiguous. Sequencing input: PBMCs. The CDR3 nucleotides are TGTGCCAGCAGCGTAGCTCTCGATTCTAACTATGGCTACACCGTC. It yields the protein CASSVALDSNYGYTV.